Following are 20 T cell receptor beta chains from one sample sequenced in a study of T cell repertoires in cytomegalovirus infection. The antigens for these receptors are not known. MiXCR, applied by TCRdb to the reads, yields one record per CDR3 protein. The sample carries under 850,000 distinct CDR3 sequences, 30% to 35% recorded once. This sample comprised cultured PBMCs, obtained from culture after CMV antigen stimulation. Source of these receptors: a human donor in good health (CMV status not recorded). Some clones in this sample may be carry-over from other donors' samples.

In its sample, this clonotype was seen many times. CDR3 region: CASRNGKEQYF. The DNA of the CDR3 is TGTGCCAGCAGGAACGGGAAGGAGCAGTACTTC. This chain joins TRBV7-6 and TRBJ2-7, with TRBD2 as a possible D gene (5 bases). The CDR3 consists of 11 residues. Germline V CDR1 and CDR2: SGHVS, FNYEAQ. V lost 6 bases and J 7 bases, leaving 10 bases between the germline ends.

This clonotype was observed a handful of times. In DNA, the CDR3 is TGTGCCAGTAGTATAGATCCGACTGGAATCCTTAAAGAGATAGGCAATCAGCCCCAGCATTTT. Its protein product is CASSIDPTGILKEIGNQPQHF. The chain uses TRBV19 and TRBJ1-5; D is unclear. Germline CDR1 LNHDA, CDR2 SQIVND (reference sequence). V lost 0 bases and J lost 2, with 26 bases in between. There are 21 residues in the CDR3.

This clonotype was found a few times. The J gene is TRBJ2-7, the V gene TRBV2; 9 nucleotides align to TRBD1. This CDR3 has 14 residues. Per germline, CDR1 SNHLY and CDR2 FYNNEI. V was clipped by 6 bases and J by 3 bases; unmatched bases: 6. Here the CDR3 reads CASRRDRERYEQYF. The CDR3, as DNA: TGTGCCAGCAGGCGGGACAGGGAGCGCTACGAGCAGTACTTC.

The chain combines TRBV27 with TRBJ2-2, with D possibly matching TRBD1 (5 bases). Per germline, CDR1 MNHEY and CDR2 SMNVEV (reference sequence). V shed 3 bases and J shed 6 bases, with 8 bases lying between them. This CDR3 is 13 amino acids long. The CDR3 region has the DNA TGTGCCAGCAGTTTCAGGGTGGCCGGGGAGCTGTTTTTT. It specifies CASSFRVAGELFF.

The V call is TRBV10-3, the J call TRBJ1-1; D is possibly TRBD1 (5 bases). Germline CDR1 ENHRY, CDR2 SYGVKD. Trimming removed 10 bases at V and 8 bases at J, with 14 bases between. This CDR3 spans 11 amino acids. CDR3 sequence (DNA): TGTGCCACGGGGGTCAGTAGCGAAGCTTTCTTT. Translating gives CATGVSSEAFF.

This clonotype has more than one count but fewer than ten. J is TRBJ1-2 and V is TRBV5-1; 8 bases match TRBD1. The germline V gene has CDR1 SGHRS and CDR2 YFSETQ. The CDR3 is 15 amino acids. V lost 2 bases and J lost 7; bases outside the gene matches: 10. The CDR3 DNA follows: TGCGCCAGCAGCTTCCGACAGGGGTCATCGGGTGGCTACACCTTC. It encodes CASSFRQGSSGGYTF.

There are a few counts of this clonotype. V is TRBV2 and J is TRBJ2-3; possibly TRBD2 for D (5 bases). V lost 3 bases and J 0 bases, leaving 10 bases between the germline ends. Germline CDR1 SNHLY, CDR2 FYNNEI. The CDR3 is 15 amino acids. The CDR3 is CASSERVSSTDTQYF. In DNA, the CDR3 is TGTGCCAGCAGTGAGAGGGTCTCTAGCACAGATACGCAGTATTTT. Complete variable domain (other parts from reference TRBV2 and TRBJ2-3): EPEVTQTPSHQVTQMGQEVILRCVPISNHLYFYWYRQILGQKVEFLVSFYNNEISEKSEIFDDQFSVERPDGSNFTLKIRSTKLEDSAMYFCASSERVSSTDTQYFGPGTRLTVL.

This clonotype was seen at least ten times. The chain carries TRBV7-8 and TRBJ2-5, with 10 bases fitting TRBD1. The junction had 9 bases not matched to a gene; V was cut back by 3 bases and J by 2 bases. This CDR3 is built from 17 residues. The germline CDR1 and CDR2 sequences are SGHVS and FQNEAQ. The CDR3 reads CASSLLGDRGRQETQYF. The CDR3 coding sequence is TGTGCCAGCAGCTTGCTCGGTGACAGGGGGCGGCAAGAGACCCAGTACTTC.

This clonotype was seen a few times. This chain uses TRBV12-3 or TRBV12-4 with TRBJ1-5, with D possibly being TRBD1 (6 bases). V was clipped by 5 bases and J by 11 bases, with 19 bases between them. The CDR3 has 14 residues. Written as DNA, the CDR3 is TGTGCCAGCAGTCAGCAATGGGGGCGCGGGTCCCAGCATTTT. Its translation is CASSQQWGRGSQHF.

This clonotype has only a few counts. The chain recombines TRBV19 with TRBJ1-1; 7 bases map to TRBD1. Looked up from germline, CDR1 is LNHDA and CDR2 is SQIVND (reference sequence). V lost 8 bases and J lost 8; bases outside the gene matches: 14. This CDR3 is 14 amino acids long. The DNA of the CDR3 is TGTGCCAGTTTTACAGGGGTGAGGAAGAGCGAAGCTTTCTTT. As protein: CASFTGVRKSEAFF.

The CDR3 bases are TGTGCCAGCAGTTTAAGGAGGGTTCCCCCCTACGAGCAGTACTTC. This encodes CASSLRRVPPYEQYF. The chain has TRBV12-3 or TRBV12-4 and TRBJ2-7; D may be TRBD2 (6 bases). CDR3 length: 15 residues. Trimming stripped 2 bases from V and 2 bases from J, with 13 bases between.

This clonotype was counted only a few times. This chain joins TRBV12-3 or TRBV12-4 and TRBJ1-1; TRBD1 matches at 9 bases. The junction had 15 bases not matched to a gene; V was cut back by 7 bases and J by 0 bases. The CDR3 consists of 18 residues. The DNA for the CDR3 is TGTGCCAGCACCTGGACAGGGGCTTTCGGGCAAATGAACACTGAAGCTTTCTTT. Residues: CASTWTGAFGQMNTEAFF.

The chain couples TRBV15 to TRBJ2-3; D not certain. V lost 4 bases and J lost 2, with 16 bases in between. The CDR3 spans 16 residues. Germline CDR1 reads LNHNV; CDR2 reads YYDKDF (reference sequence). CDR3 amino acids: CATSIPLAGYTDTQYF. The CDR3 DNA is TGTGCCACCAGCATTCCATTGGCAGGCTACACAGATACGCAGTATTTT. The full variable domain, rest sourced from reference TRBV15 and TRBJ2-3, is DAMVIQNPRYQVTQFGKPVTLSCSQTLNHNVMYWYQQKSSQAPKLLFHYYDKDFNNEADTPDNFQSRRPNTSFCFLDIRSPGLGDTAMYLCATSIPLAGYTDTQYFGPGTRLTVL.

This clonotype was counted only a few times. This sequence joins TRBV12-3 or TRBV12-4 and TRBJ1-2, with TRBD1 matching 7 bases. The CDR3 length is 14 residues. Trimming removed 2 bases from V and 7 bases from J; junction bases left unmatched: 7. The CDR3: CASSLTGVFGGYTF. The CDR3 bases are TGTGCCAGCAGTTTAACAGGGGTTTTTGGTGGCTACACCTTC.

CDR3 in amino acids: CASSPFVSATVHSYEQYF. DNA for the CDR3: TGTGCCAGCAGTCCATTCGTATCAGCGACAGTGCACTCCTACGAGCAGTACTTC. The chain joins TRBV27 to TRBJ2-7; TRBD1 is a possible D gene (5 bases). This CDR3 has 18 amino acids. From germline, CDR1 is MNHEY and CDR2 SMNVEV (reference sequence). The V gene lost 5 bases and the J gene lost 0 bases, with 23 bases spanning the gap.

The V call is TRBV10-1, the J call TRBJ2-7, with D perhaps TRBD1 (6 bases). Germline CDR1 reads WNHNN; CDR2 reads SYGVQD (reference sequence). The CDR3 is 16 residues long. Between the trimmed V and J ends, which lost 4 bases and 1 base, there was a span of 17 bases. CDR3 in amino acids: CASSGTTGGRSYEQYF. The CDR3 nucleotides are TGCGCCAGCAGTGGGACGACAGGCGGAAGATCCTACGAGCAGTACTTC.

Here the CDR3 DNA reads TGTGCCAGCAGCTTGGAACTAGCGGGAGCAGTCGACGAGCAGTACTTC. Its translation: CASSLELAGAVDEQYF. The rearrangement links TRBV5-6 to TRBJ2-7; 11 bases are a match to TRBD2. Germline loops: CDR1 SGHDT, CDR2 YYEEEE. CDR3 length equals 16 residues. J lost 5 bases, V lost 0 bases, and 7 bases had no gene match.

The genes are TRBV18 and TRBJ1-2; 7 nucleotides match TRBD1. Germline values: CDR1 KGHSH, CDR2 LQKENI. Losses at the gene ends were 3 bases for V and 8 bases for J; bases not matched to a gene: 9. The CDR3 runs to 14 residues. The CDR3 DNA is TGTGCCAGCTCACCGCTACAGGGGCCCCTGGGCTACACCTTC. This codes for CASSPLQGPLGYTF.

The sample holds a few counts of this clonotype. The chain links TRBV6-1 to TRBJ2-3; D might be TRBD2 (6 bases). The CDR3 has 16 residues. The V and J ends lost 7 bases and 4 bases respectively, with 21 bases between them. Germline lookup yields CDR1 MNHNS and CDR2 SASEGT. The CDR3 spells CASTELSGTTSDTQYF. The DNA for the CDR3 is TGTGCCAGCACCGAACTTAGCGGCACTACCTCAGATACGCAGTATTTT.

The table lists this clonotype with a few counts. V and J are TRBV4-1 and TRBJ2-7; perhaps TRBD1 as D (6 bases). The CDR3 has 14 amino acids. In germline, CDR1 is MGHRA, CDR2 YSYEKL. V gave up 5 bases and J gave up 6 bases, with 17 bases separating them. The CDR3, as DNA: TGCGCCAGCAGCTCCACGACAGGAGGTCGCGAGCAGTACTTC. Translating gives CASSSTTGGREQYF.